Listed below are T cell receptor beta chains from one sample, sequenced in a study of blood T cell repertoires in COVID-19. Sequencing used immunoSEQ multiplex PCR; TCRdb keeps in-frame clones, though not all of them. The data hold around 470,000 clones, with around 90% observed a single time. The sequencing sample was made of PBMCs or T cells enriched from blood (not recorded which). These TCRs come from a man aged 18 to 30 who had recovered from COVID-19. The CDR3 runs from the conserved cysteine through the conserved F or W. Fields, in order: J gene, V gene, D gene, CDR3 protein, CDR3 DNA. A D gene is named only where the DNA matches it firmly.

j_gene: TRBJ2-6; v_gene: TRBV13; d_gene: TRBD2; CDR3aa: CASSSKDLGTSGSGWANVLTF; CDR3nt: TGTGCCAGCAGCTCCAAAGACCTCGGGACTAGCGGGAGTGGTTGGGCCAACGTCCTGACTTTC
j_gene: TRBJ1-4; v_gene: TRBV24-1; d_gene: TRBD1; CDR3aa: CATSDPDRENEKLFF; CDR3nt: TGTGCCACCAGTGACCCTGACAGGGAAAATGAAAAACTGTTTTTT
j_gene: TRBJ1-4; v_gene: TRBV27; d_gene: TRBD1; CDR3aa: CASQRIVSDREKLFF; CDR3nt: TGTGCCAGCCAGCGGATCGTCTCGGACAGGGAAAAACTGTTTTTT
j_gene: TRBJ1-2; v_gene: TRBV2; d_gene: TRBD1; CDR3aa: CAGGTVYGYTF; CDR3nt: TGTGCCGGCGGGACAGTCTATGGCTACACCTTC
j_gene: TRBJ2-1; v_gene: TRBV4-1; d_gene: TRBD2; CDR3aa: CASSQTALAGGPRDYNEQFF; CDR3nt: TGCGCCAGCAGCCAAACGGCGCTAGCGGGAGGGCCGCGGGACTACAATGAGCAGTTCTTC
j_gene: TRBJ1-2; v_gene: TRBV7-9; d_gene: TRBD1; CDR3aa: CASSSTQGLGGYTF; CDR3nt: TGTGCCAGCAGTTCCACACAGGGGCTGGGTGGCTACACCTTC
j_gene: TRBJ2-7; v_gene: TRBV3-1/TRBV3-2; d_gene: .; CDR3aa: CASSFGPAGGYEQYF; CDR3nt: TGTGCCAGCAGCTTCGGACCTGCTGGAGGCTACGAGCAGTACTTC
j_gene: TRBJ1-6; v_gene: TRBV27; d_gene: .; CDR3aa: CASTTTQGLSSPLHF; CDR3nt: TGTGCCAGCACCACAACACAGGGTTTAAGTTCACCCCTCCACTTT
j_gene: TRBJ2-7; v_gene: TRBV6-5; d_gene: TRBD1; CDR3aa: CASSRTGAYEQYF; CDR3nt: TGTGCCAGCAGCCGGACAGGGGCCTACGAGCAGTACTTC
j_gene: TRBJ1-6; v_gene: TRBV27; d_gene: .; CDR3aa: CASSSGFSSYNSPLHF; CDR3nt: TGTGCCAGCAGTTCGGGTTTTAGCTCCTATAATTCACCCCTCCACTTT
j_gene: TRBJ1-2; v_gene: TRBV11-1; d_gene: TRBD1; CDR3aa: CASSFGQGARDGYTF; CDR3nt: TGTGCCAGCAGCTTTGGACAGGGAGCAAGGGATGGCTACACCTTC
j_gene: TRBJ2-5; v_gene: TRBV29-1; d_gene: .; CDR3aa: CSVVWGRAQETQYF; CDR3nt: TGCAGCGTTGTTTGGGGCAGGGCACAAGAGACCCAGTACTTC
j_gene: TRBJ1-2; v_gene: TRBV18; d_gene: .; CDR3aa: CASSPGAGSYGYTF; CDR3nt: TGTGCCAGCTCACCCGGGGCGGGGTCCTATGGCTACACCTTC
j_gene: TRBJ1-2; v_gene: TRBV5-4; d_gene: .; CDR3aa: CASSRPGGLGYTF; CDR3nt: TGTGCCAGCAGCCGGCCGGGGGGGCTCGGCTACACCTTC
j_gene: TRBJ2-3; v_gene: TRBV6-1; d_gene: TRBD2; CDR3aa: CASSERGTNTDTQYF; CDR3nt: TGTGCCAGCAGTGAACGCGGGACTAACACAGATACGCAGTATTTT
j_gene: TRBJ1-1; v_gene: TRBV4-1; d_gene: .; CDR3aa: CASSQIGQLNTEAFF; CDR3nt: TGCGCCAGCAGCCAAATCGGACAGTTGAACACTGAAGCTTTCTTT
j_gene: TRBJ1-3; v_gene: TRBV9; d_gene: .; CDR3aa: CASSGSYSGNTIYF; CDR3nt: TGTGCCAGCAGCGGTAGCTACTCTGGAAACACCATATATTTT